This TCR beta chain was sequenced for a study of T cells in women clearing cervical HPV infection. Overall study context: Case blood drawn at lesion detection; control blood after infection cleared.

Note on this clone: From the germline J gene comes the end of the CDR3, since the read stops 3 residues before it.

CDR1 and CDR2 from the germline V gene are LNHDA and SQIVND (reference sequence). The CDR3 loop spans 15 amino acids. Sequencing used immunoSEQ multiplex PCR; TCRdb keeps in-frame clones, though not all of them. This sample's table reports approximately 21,000 clones. The receptor was derived from a woman aged 18-70 years with a cervical HPV16 infection that either progressed to CIN3+ or cleared (not recorded which). Sample: blood buffy coat. The chain is built from TRBV19 and TRBJ1-4; TRBD1 aligns across 8 bases. The covered CDR3 bases are TGTGCCAGTGTGACAGGGGCCATCTATAATTCAACA. Its protein is CASVTGAIYNST. The complete CDR3 reads CASVTGAIYNSTLFF.